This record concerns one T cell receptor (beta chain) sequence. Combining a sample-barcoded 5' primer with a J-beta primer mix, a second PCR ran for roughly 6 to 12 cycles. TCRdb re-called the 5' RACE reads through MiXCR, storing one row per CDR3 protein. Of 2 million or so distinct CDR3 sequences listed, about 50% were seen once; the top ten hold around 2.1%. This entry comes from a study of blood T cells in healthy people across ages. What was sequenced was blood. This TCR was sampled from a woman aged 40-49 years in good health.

The CDR3 DNA sequence: TGCGCCAGCAGCCAAGGAAGTCAGCGACAGCCACCTCCGTACACTGAAGCTTTCTTT. It codes for CASSQGSQRQPPPYTEAFF. The chain couples TRBV4-1 to TRBJ1-1; D perhaps matches TRBD1 (5 bases). Germline assignment: CDR1 MGHRA and CDR2 YSYEKL. The V and J ends lost 1 base and 3 bases respectively, with 24 bases between them. The CDR3 extends over 19 amino acids.